This T cell receptor beta chain came from a study of CD8+ T cells in alopecia areata. Study background: Treated patients received oral tofacitinib, 5 to 10 mg twice daily. Regarding the study as a whole: Scalp clonality and expanded CD8+ clones among the top 100 were significantly decreased by tofacitinib. Many of the expanded lesional clones endured in scalp and blood while on tofacitinib. Between patients, shared TCR sequences were less clear than in mice. This was possibly due in part to HLA diversity in the patient population.

This CDR3 contains 11 residues. CDR1 is GTSNPN, CDR2 SVGIG, per germline (reference sequence). This clone was observed a handful of times. Antigen specificity is unknown. Relative to the germline gene, one junction end is altered; a read error may explain this. The authors extracted RNA and reverse transcribed it into cDNA as the sequencing template. Repertoires were generated with immunoSEQ multiplex PCR, while TCRdb's copy carries only in-frame clones and drops some. The data contain around 290,000 clones, 55% to 75% of them singletons. Treatment described: oral pan-JAK inhibitor, 5-10 mg twice daily.

This rearrangement joins TRBV30 to TRBJ1-2; no firm D call. The sample consisted of CD4+ T cells sorted from blood, taken at week 24, from a patient treated with tofacitinib. This clonotype originated in a human donor with alopecia areata. The CDR3 reads CAWSLKDQLDF. The CDR3 nucleotides are TGTGCCTGGAGTCTTAAGGACCAGTTAGACTTC.